This entry is about one TCR beta chain. Its target is unknown. These data come from a study of response to subunit inactivated influenza vaccine. MiXCR was run by TCRdb on the RT-PCR reads, yielding one entry per CDR3 protein. The table records 200,000 to 300,000 distinct CDR3 sequences, about 12% of them present only once. The germline V gene has CDR1 SGHAT and CDR2 FQNNGV. The CDR3 runs 17 residues. Unmatched junction bases numbered 4, after V lost 0 bases and J lost 2 bases. Study-level points and caveats: Seasonal influenza vaccination, on each occasion, was suggested by the authors to recruit few new T cells.

The chain combines TRBV11-2 with TRBJ2-1, with 10 bases lining up with TRBD2. The material was non-naive T cells sorted from PBMCs, obtained around 15 days before vaccination. The receptor was derived from a man aged 45-65 years who received an inactivated influenza vaccine. In DNA, the CDR3 is TGTGCCAGCAGCTTAGATCTGAGCGGGGGGGCCTACAATGAGCAGTTCTTC. The encoded protein is CASSLDLSGGAYNEQFF.